This TCR beta chain was found in a study of blood T cell repertoires in COVID-19. Trimming left V 4 bases short and J 8 bases short, with 18 bases between. The CDR3 sequence is 14 residues long. Germline assignment: CDR1 GTSNPN and CDR2 SVGIG (reference sequence). Authors' processing steps: Reference gene primers were amplified, and this amplification served to estimate nucleated cell counts. Only in-frame clones appear in the TCRdb table, and some are missing; sequencing was by immunoSEQ multiplex PCR. V and J calls plus clone size are reproduced from that table; the DNA served to infer D and trimming. The sample contains about 280,000 clones, about nine tenths of which appear only once.

The receptor comes from a woman aged 25 to 39 with active or convalescent COVID-19. This sequence joins TRBV30 and TRBJ1-3; the D gene is possibly TRBD1 (5 bases). The sample comprised peripheral blood. CDR3 sequence reads: CAWTMRGNAYTIYF. The CDR3 DNA reads as TGTGCCTGGACCATGCGGGGGAACGCGTACACCATATATTTT.